These 13 T cell receptor beta chains were all obtained from the same sample, sequenced in a study of T cell responses to AZD1222 COVID-19 vaccine (TCRdb year 2021). In the paper's terms, the time point label means: baseline before first vaccination. The library was built by means of the immunoSEQ multiplex PCR assay. In TCRdb, the immuneACCESS table is reduced to in-frame sequences with V and J assigned. These tables do not hold every clone; where another copy was compared, an unresolved V gene accounts for under half, and the others remain unexplained. This sample has about 140,000 clones in its table, and 75% to 95% of those were observed once. The ten largest clones take up approximately 2.8% of the sample. The sequencing used peripheral blood, collected on day 0 of AZD1222 vaccination. Source of these receptors: an adult in good health.

The chain combines TRBV11-3 with TRBJ1-1; TRBD1 is a possible D gene (5 bases). V was pared by 3 bases and J by 5 bases, with 13 bases between. Germline V gene sequence: CDR1 SGHNT, CDR2 YENEEA. This CDR3 comprises 14 residues. Here the CDR3 DNA reads TGTGCCAGCAGCTTTTCGGGGGAAGGGACTGAAGCTTTCTTT. This translates into CASSFSGEGTEAFF.

The chain recombines TRBV28 with TRBJ1-6; perhaps TRBD1 as D (5 bases). V lost 2 bases and J 8 bases, leaving 16 bases between the germline ends. CDR3 size: 16 residues. Looked up from germline, CDR1 is MDHEN and CDR2 is SYDVKM. The CDR3 DNA is TGTGCCAGCAGTTTACCGTGGCGGGGGTTGCATTCACCCCTCCACTTT. Its translation is CASSLPWRGLHSPLHF.

The genes are TRBV19 and TRBJ1-5, with D possibly being TRBD1 (6 bases). V was clipped by 3 bases and J by 3 bases, with 12 bases between them. The CDR3 is 15 residues long. The germline V gene has CDR1 LNHDA and CDR2 SQIVND (reference sequence). The CDR3 nucleotides read TGTGCCAGTAGTATTAGGGGGGGCGTCAATCAGCCCCAGCATTTT. It is translated as CASSIRGGVNQPQHF.

This clone occurred a few times. The chain couples TRBV18 to TRBJ1-6, with D tentatively TRBD1 (6 bases). Between the trimmed V and J ends, which lost 2 bases and 10 bases, there was a span of 12 bases. The CDR3 extends over 14 amino acids. Germline CDR1 is KGHSH and CDR2 is LQKENI. Here the CDR3 DNA reads TGTGCCAGCTCACCAGAGGGGGAAGGATCACCCCTCCACTTT. This gives the protein CASSPEGEGSPLHF.

This rearrangement joins TRBV7-2 to TRBJ1-1; unclear D gene. The CDR3 runs to 13 residues. CDR1 is SGHTA, CDR2 FQGNSA, per germline. The V and J ends lost 5 bases and 2 bases respectively, with 9 bases between them. CDR3 DNA: TGTGCCAGCAGCGCGGCCCTCAACACTGAAGCTTTCTTT. Translated, it gives CASSAALNTEAFF.

This clone was seen once. V usage is TRBV30 and J usage is TRBJ1-2; tentatively, D is TRBD1 (5 bases). The CDR3 is 13 residues long. V gave up 0 bases and J gave up 6 bases, with 11 bases separating them. The V gene's germline CDR1 is GTSNPN and CDR2 SVGIG (reference sequence). The CDR3, as DNA: TGTGCCTGGAGTGTTTCAGGGAGAAATGGCTACACCTTC. It codes for CAWSVSGRNGYTF.

This clone was observed once. This sequence joins TRBV15 and TRBJ2-1; D call uncertain. Germline V gene lookup returns CDR1 LNHNV and CDR2 YYDKDF (reference sequence). The CDR3 covers 16 residues. Trimming removed 0 bases from V and 0 bases from J, with 9 bases in between. The CDR3 DNA sequence: TGTGCCACCAGCAGAGATCTTGGCAGCTCCTACAATGAGCAGTTCTTC. Protein sequence: CATSRDLGSSYNEQFF.

This clone was seen once. The V call is TRBV12-3 or TRBV12-4, the J call TRBJ1-1; possible D gene TRBD1, 5 bases. The CDR3 runs 12 residues. V shed 6 bases and J shed 10 bases, with 15 bases lying between them. The CDR3 region has the DNA TGTGCCAGCAGCCTGGGACGGTCGAGAGCTTTCTTT. Amino acid sequence: CASSLGRSRAFF.

This chain uses TRBV4-2 with TRBJ2-1, with D uncertain. Per the germline V gene, CDR1 is LGHNA and CDR2 is YNFKEQ. The CDR3 totals 14 residues. Trimming cost V 0 bases and J 0 bases, with 3 bases left between them. In DNA form, the CDR3 reads TGTGCCAGCAGCCAAGACGTCTCCTACAATGAGCAGTTCTTC. Translating gives CASSQDVSYNEQFF.

This clone was found once. The rearrangement links TRBV10-1 to TRBJ1-3; no clear D gene. The CDR3 has 14 residues. Germline V lookup: CDR1 WNHNN, CDR2 SYGVQD (reference sequence). The V end lost 6 bases, the J end lost 0 bases, and 9 bases lay between the germline ends. The CDR3 sequence: CASSDVHSGNTIYF. As DNA, the CDR3 is TGCGCCAGCAGCGATGTACACTCTGGAAACACCATATATTTT.

The chain employs TRBV27 and TRBJ1-3, with no clear D. The length of the CDR3 is 14 residues. V was cut by 5 bases and J by 4 bases, with 12 bases left in between. The germline gives CDR1 MNHEY, CDR2 SMNVEV (reference sequence). CDR3 DNA: TGTGCCAGCAGTGCCCGGTACTTAGGAAACACCATATATTTT. Translating gives CASSARYLGNTIYF.

The genes are TRBV11-2 and TRBJ1-5; D gene uncertain. The CDR3 is 13 residues long. Germline V gene sequence: CDR1 SGHAT, CDR2 FQNNGV. V was trimmed by 1 base and J by 5 bases, leaving 6 bases between them. The CDR3 region is CASSLALYQPQHF. CDR3 DNA sequence: TGTGCCAGCAGCTTAGCCCTATATCAGCCCCAGCATTTT. Based on the CDR3 plus reference TRBV11-2 and TRBJ1-5, the full variable domain is EAGVAQSPRYKIIEKRQSVAFWCNPISGHATLYWYQQILGQGPKLLIQFQNNGVVDDSQLPKDRFSAERLKGVDSTLKIQPAKLEDSAVYLCASSLALYQPQHFGDGTRLSIL.

This sequence joins TRBV28 and TRBJ2-1, with D perhaps matching TRBD1 (6 bases). In germline, CDR1 is MDHEN, CDR2 SYDVKM. The CDR3 totals 16 residues. Trimming shortened V by 7 bases and J by 0 bases, and 16 bases separated the two germline ends. CDR3 sequence (DNA): TGTGCCAGCAACTCCCTCGGACAGAGCTCCTACAATGAGCAGTTCTTC. Encoded protein: CASNSLGQSSYNEQFF.